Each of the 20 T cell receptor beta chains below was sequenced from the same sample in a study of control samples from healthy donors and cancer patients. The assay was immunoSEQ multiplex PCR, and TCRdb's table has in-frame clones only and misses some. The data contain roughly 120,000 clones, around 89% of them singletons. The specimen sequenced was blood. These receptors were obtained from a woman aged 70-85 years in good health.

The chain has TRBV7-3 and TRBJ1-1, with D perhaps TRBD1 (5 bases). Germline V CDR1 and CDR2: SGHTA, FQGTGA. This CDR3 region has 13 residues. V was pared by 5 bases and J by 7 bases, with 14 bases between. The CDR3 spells CASSAHRDGEAFF. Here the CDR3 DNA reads TGTGCCAGCAGCGCGCACCGGGACGGTGAAGCTTTCTTT.

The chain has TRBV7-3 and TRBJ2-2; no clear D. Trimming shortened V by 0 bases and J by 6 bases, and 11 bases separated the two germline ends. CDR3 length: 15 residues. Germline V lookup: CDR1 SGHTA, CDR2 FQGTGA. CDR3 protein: CASSLTFSIPGELFF. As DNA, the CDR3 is TGTGCCAGCAGCTTAACGTTCAGCATACCCGGGGAGCTGTTTTTT.

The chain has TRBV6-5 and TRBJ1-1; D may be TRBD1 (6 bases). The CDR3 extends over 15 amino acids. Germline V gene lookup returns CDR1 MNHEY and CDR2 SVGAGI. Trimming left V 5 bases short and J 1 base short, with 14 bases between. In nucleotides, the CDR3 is TGTGCCAGCAGTCCCCGGGGGCTAGGGAACACTGAAGCTTTCTTT. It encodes CASSPRGLGNTEAFF.

DNA of the CDR3: TGTGCCAGCAGTTATACAGGGGGCGACGACGAGCAGTTCTTC. This sequence encodes CASSYTGGDDEQFF. The J gene is TRBJ2-1, the V gene TRBV6-5; 9 nucleotides match TRBD1. Looked up from germline, CDR1 is MNHEY and CDR2 is SVGAGI. The CDR3 totals 14 residues. The V segment lost 3 bases and the J segment 10 bases; nucleotides outside the gene matches: 7.

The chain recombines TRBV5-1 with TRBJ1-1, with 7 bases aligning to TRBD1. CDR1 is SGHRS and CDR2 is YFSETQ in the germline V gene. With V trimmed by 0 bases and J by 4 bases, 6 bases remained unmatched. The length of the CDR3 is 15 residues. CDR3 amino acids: CASSLGAGGSTEAFF. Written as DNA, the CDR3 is TGCGCCAGCAGCTTGGGGGCAGGGGGGAGCACTGAAGCTTTCTTT.

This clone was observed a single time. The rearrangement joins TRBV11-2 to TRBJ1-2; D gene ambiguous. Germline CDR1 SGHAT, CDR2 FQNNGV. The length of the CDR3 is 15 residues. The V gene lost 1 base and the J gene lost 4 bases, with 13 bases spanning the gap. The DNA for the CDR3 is TGTGCCAGCAGCTTAGCCCCAGGCTCAGGCTATGGCTACACCTTC. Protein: CASSLAPGSGYGYTF. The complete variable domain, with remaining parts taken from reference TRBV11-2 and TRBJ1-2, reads EAGVAQSPRYKIIEKRQSVAFWCNPISGHATLYWYQQILGQGPKLLIQFQNNGVVDDSQLPKDRFSAERLKGVDSTLKIQPAKLEDSAVYLCASSLAPGSGYGYTFGSGTRLTVV.

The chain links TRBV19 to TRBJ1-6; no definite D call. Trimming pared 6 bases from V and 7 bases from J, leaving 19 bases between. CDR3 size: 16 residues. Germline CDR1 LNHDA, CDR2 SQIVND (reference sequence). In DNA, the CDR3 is TGTGCCAGTAGGAGGGAGGGCCAGCAAGGGAATTCACCCCTCCACTTT. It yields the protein CASRREGQQGNSPLHF.

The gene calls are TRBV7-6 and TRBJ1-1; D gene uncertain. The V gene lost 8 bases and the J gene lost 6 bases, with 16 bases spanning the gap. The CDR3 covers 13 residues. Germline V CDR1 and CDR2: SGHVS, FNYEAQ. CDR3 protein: CASDPIDFPEAFF. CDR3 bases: TGTGCCAGCGACCCCATAGATTTTCCTGAAGCTTTCTTT.

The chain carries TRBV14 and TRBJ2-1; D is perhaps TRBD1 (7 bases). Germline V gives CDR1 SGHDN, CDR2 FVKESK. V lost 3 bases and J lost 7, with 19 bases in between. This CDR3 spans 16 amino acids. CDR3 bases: TGTGCCAGCAGCCACCCTAGGGGCAGGGGGAGGAATGAGCAGTTCTTC. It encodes CASSHPRGRGRNEQFF.

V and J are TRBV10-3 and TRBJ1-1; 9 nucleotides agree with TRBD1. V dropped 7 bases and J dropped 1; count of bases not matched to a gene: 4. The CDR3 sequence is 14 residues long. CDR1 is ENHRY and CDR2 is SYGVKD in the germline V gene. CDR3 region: CAITQGAGNTEAFF. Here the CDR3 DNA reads TGTGCCATCACACAGGGGGCGGGGAACACTGAAGCTTTCTTT.

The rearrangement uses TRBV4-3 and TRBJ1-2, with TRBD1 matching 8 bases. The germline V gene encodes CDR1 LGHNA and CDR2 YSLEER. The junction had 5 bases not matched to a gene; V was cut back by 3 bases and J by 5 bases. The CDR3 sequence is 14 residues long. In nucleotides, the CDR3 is TGCGCCAGCAGCCAGACAGGGGTTCGGTATGGCTACACCTTC. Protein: CASSQTGVRYGYTF.

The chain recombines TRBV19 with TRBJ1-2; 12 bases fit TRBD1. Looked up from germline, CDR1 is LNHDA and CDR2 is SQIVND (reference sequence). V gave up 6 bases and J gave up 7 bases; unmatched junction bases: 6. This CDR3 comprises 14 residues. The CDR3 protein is CASRGTGGSRGYTF. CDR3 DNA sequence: TGTGCCAGTAGGGGGACAGGGGGCTCGCGTGGCTACACCTTC.

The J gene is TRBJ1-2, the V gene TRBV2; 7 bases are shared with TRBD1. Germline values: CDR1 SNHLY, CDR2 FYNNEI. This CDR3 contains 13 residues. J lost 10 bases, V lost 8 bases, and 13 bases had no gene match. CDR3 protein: CASVSDRVIDYTF. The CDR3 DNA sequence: TGTGCCAGCGTTAGCGACAGGGTAATTGACTACACCTTC.

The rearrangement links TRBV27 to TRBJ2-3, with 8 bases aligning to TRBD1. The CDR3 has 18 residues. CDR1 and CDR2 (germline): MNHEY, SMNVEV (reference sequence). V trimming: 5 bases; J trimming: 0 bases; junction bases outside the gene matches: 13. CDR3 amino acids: CASSPYQRTGTSTDTQYF. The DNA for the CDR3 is TGTGCCAGCAGTCCCTACCAACGGACAGGGACTAGCACAGATACGCAGTATTTT.

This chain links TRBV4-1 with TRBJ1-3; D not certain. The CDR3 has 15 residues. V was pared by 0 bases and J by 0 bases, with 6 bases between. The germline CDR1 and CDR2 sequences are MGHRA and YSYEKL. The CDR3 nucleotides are TGCGCCAGCAGCCAAGAGACGAGCTCTGGAAACACCATATATTTT. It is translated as CASSQETSSGNTIYF.

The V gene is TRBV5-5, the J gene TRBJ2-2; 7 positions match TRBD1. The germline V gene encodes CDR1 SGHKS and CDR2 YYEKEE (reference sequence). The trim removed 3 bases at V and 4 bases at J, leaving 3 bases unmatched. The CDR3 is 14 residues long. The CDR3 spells CASSWDRGTGELFF. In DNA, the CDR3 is TGTGCCAGCAGCTGGGACAGAGGCACCGGGGAGCTGTTTTTT.

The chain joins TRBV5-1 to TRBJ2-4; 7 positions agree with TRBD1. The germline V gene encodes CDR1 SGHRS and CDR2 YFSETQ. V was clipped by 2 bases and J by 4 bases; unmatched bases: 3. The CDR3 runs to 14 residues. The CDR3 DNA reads TGCGCCAGCAGCTTCGAGGGGGCAAAAAACATTCAGTACTTC. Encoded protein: CASSFEGAKNIQYF.

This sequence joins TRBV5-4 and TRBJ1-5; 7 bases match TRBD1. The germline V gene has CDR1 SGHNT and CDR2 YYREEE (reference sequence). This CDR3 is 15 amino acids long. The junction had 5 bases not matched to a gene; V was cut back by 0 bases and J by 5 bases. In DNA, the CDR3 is TGTGCCAGCAGCTTGGGGGGGGACAGTCATCAGCCCCAGCATTTT. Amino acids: CASSLGGDSHQPQHF.

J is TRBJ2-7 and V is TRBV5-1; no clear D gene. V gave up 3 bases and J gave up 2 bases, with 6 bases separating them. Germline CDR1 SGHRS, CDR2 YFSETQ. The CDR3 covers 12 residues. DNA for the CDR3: TGCGCCAGCAGCTCGCAAACCTACGAGCAGTACTTC. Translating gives CASSSQTYEQYF.

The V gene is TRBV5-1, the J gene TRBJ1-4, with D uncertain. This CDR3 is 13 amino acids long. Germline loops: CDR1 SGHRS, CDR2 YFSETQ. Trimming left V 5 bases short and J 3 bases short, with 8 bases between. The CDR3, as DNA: TGCGCCAGCAGTCCGGGCCCTAATGAAAAACTGTTTTTT. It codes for CASSPGPNEKLFF. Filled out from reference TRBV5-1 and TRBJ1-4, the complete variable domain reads KAGVTQTPRYLIKTRGQQVTLSCSPISGHRSVSWYQQTPGQGLQFLFEYFSETQRNKGNFPGRFSGRQFSNSRSEMNVSTLELGDSALYLCASSPGPNEKLFFGSGTQLSVL.